These 2 T cell receptor beta chains were all obtained from the same sample, sequenced in a study of blood T cell repertoires in COVID-19. TCRdb's table, derived via immunoSEQ multiplex PCR, lists solely in-frame clones and lacks some. The sample shows about 160,000 clones, around four fifths of them seen only once. Sequenced sample: peripheral blood. Every receptor here comes from an elderly woman with active or convalescent COVID-19.

The chain recombines TRBV30 with TRBJ2-3; 9 bases map to TRBD2. This CDR3 has 14 residues. The ends lost 2 bases at V and 6 bases at J; junction bases unmatched: 6. Germline values: CDR1 GTSNPN, CDR2 SVGIG (reference sequence). CDR3 amino acids: CAWSISGGPDTQYF. The CDR3 DNA reads TGTGCCTGGAGTATTAGCGGGGGTCCCGATACGCAGTATTTT. The variable domain in full, with the rest retrieved from reference TRBV30 and TRBJ2-3, is SQTIHQWPATLVQPVGSPLSLECTVEGTSNPNLYWYRQAAGRGLQLLFYSVGIGQISSEVPQNLSASRPQDRQFILSSKKLLLSDSGFYLCAWSISGGPDTQYFGPGTRLTVL.

This clone has only one observation. The J gene is TRBJ1-1, the V gene TRBV7-8, with TRBD1 matching over 8 bases. Germline CDR1 is SGHVS and CDR2 is FQNEAQ. The CDR3 contains 13 residues. The trim removed 5 bases at V and 4 bases at J, leaving 3 bases unmatched. The chain's CDR3 is CASSLTGGTEAFF. For the CDR3, the DNA is TGTGCCAGCAGCCTTACAGGGGGCACTGAAGCTTTCTTT.